The 2 T cell receptor beta chains below were found in one sample sequenced in a study of T cells in women clearing cervical HPV infection. The data were produced by immunoSEQ multiplex PCR, yet TCRdb's version contains in-frame clones alone and is incomplete. The sample has approximately 22,000 clones; the top ten hold around a tenth. The sequenced sample consisted of blood buffy coat. The source of these receptors is a woman between 18 and 75 years old with a cervical HPV16 infection that either progressed to CIN3+ or cleared (not recorded which).

On this clone: Its ends do not fully match the called genes, so a read error is possible. The read ends 3 residues shy of where the CDR3 ends; the end is completed using the germline J gene. V is TRBV10-2 and J is TRBJ2-3, with D uncertain. This CDR3 is 15 amino acids long. The germline V gene encodes CDR1 WSHSY and CDR2 SAAADI. The CDR3 sequence is CASNETQASTDTQYF. The sequenced CDR3 bases are TGCGCCAGCAATGAGACGCAAGCTAGCACAGATACG.

Concerning this clone: The read terminates 3 residues before the CDR3 end, so the remaining end is supplied by the germline J gene. V gene TRBV19 combines with J gene TRBJ2-7; 9 nucleotides align to TRBD1. The CDR3 length is 14 residues. J gave up 2 bases and V 2 bases, and 1 base lay outside the gene matches. Germline CDR1 reads LNHDA; CDR2 reads SQIVND (reference sequence). CDR3 sequence reads: CASSIRQGAYEQYF. The part of the CDR3 DNA that was read is TGTGCCAGTAGTATAAGACAGGGGGCCTACGAG.